The 8 T cell receptor beta chains reported below all come from one sample, sequenced in a study of blood T cell repertoires in COVID-19 (dated by TCRdb to between 2020 and 2021). The method behind the library was the immunoSEQ multiplex PCR assay. TCRdb obtained this table from immuneACCESS and retained in-frame rearrangements with V and J assigned. These tables miss some clones; where compared with another copy, unresolved V genes account for less than half of the shortfall, and the remainder is unexplained. The sample table records about 70,000 clones; about 85% of these occur just once. The ten largest clones capture about 4% of the sample. The sample was peripheral blood. The receptors here all came from a man between 65 and 80 years old with active COVID-19.

The chain joins TRBV5-1 to TRBJ2-7, with no clear D. Trimming shortened V by 4 bases and J by 3 bases, and 14 bases separated the two germline ends. CDR3 length: 14 residues. Germline assignment: CDR1 SGHRS and CDR2 YFSETQ. The CDR3 DNA reads as TGCGCCAGCAGCCCCCCGGTTCCCGGCTACGAGCAGTACTTC. It encodes CASSPPVPGYEQYF.

The J gene is TRBJ2-3, the V gene TRBV3-1 (or the pseudogene TRBV3-2); no firm D call. This CDR3 has 13 residues. Germline assignment: CDR1 LGHDT and CDR2 YNNKEL (reference sequence). The germline V and J ends were trimmed by 6 bases and 2 bases, with 9 bases remaining between them. For the CDR3, the DNA is TGTGCCAGCAGGTGGGCTTTCACAGATACGCAGTATTTT. This encodes CASRWAFTDTQYF.

The chain employs TRBV18 and TRBJ2-1, with 8 nucleotides matching TRBD2. This CDR3 is built from 16 residues. V dropped 3 bases and J dropped 8; count of bases not matched to a gene: 12. Germline V lookup: CDR1 KGHSH, CDR2 LQKENI. CDR3 bases: TGTGCCAGCTCACCGGACAGAGCGGGAGTCGGTGATGAGCAGTTCTTC. Translated, it gives CASSPDRAGVGDEQFF.

There are a few counts of this clone. V is TRBV4-2 and J is TRBJ2-1, with 14 bases lining up with TRBD2. This CDR3 is built from 16 residues. The trim removed 2 bases at V and 6 bases at J, leaving 3 bases unmatched. Germline-derived CDR1 and CDR2 are LGHNA and YNFKEQ. CDR3 sequence reads: CASSQPTSGRGNEQFF. The CDR3 DNA sequence: TGTGCCAGCAGCCAACCGACTAGCGGGAGGGGCAATGAGCAGTTCTTC.

The table lists this clone with a few counts. V is TRBV5-8 and J is TRBJ1-1, with a possible D match to TRBD1 (5 bases). V dropped 2 bases and J dropped 6 bases, with 14 bases sitting between them. CDR1 is SGHTS, CDR2 YDEGEE, per germline. The CDR3 runs to 14 residues. DNA of the CDR3: TGTGCCAGCAGCTTAGGGGTGACTTTGGCTGAAGCTTTCTTT. Protein: CASSLGVTLAEAFF.

The J gene is TRBJ2-7, the V gene TRBV7-2, with TRBD1 matching over 7 bases. The germline V gene encodes CDR1 SGHTA and CDR2 FQGNSA. The V segment lost 4 bases and the J segment 4 bases; nucleotides outside the gene matches: 4. The length of the CDR3 is 13 residues. Here the CDR3 DNA reads TGTGCCAGCAGCTCCAGGACAGGATACGAGCAGTACTTC. Protein product: CASSSRTGYEQYF.

The chain links TRBV5-6 to TRBJ1-5; D is undetermined. The CDR3 consists of 14 residues. Germline values: CDR1 SGHDT, CDR2 YYEEEE. Trimming took 1 base from V and 4 from J, leaving 9 bases between them. The CDR3 bases are TGTGCCAGCAGCTTGCTGTCGGGGAATCAGCCCCAGCATTTT. Translated: CASSLLSGNQPQHF.

This clone is a singleton in its sample. The chain employs TRBV5-4 and TRBJ2-1; D may be TRBD2 (5 bases). The CDR3 has 14 residues. Germline values: CDR1 SGHNT, CDR2 YYREEE (reference sequence). Trimming cost V 6 bases and J 9 bases, with 19 bases left between them. CDR3 region: CASTVDPRRSEQFF. The CDR3 nucleotides are TGTGCCAGCACCGTCGATCCCCGGAGGTCTGAGCAGTTCTTC. Drawing the rest from reference TRBV5-4 and TRBJ2-1, the complete variable domain is ETGVTQSPTHLIKTRGQQVTLRCSSQSGHNTVSWYQQALGQGPQFIFQYYREEENGRGNFPPRFSGLQFPNYSSELNVNALELDDSALYLCASTVDPRRSEQFFGPGTRLTVL.